The 3 T cell receptor beta chains below all came from one sample that was sequenced in a study of T-cell memory formation after mild COVID-19. In TCRdb, the 5' RACE reads were re-called with MiXCR into one record per CDR3 protein. In the table there are about 430,000 distinct CDR3 sequences, under 20% of which are singletons. Input material: PBMCs or a T cell subset sorted from them (not recorded which). These receptors were collected from a young man who had mild COVID-19 (a few samples of this study predate the infection). Cell type and time point are not known.

The chain's CDR3 is CASSFVSSGANVLTF. The CDR3 DNA reads TGTGCCAGCAGCTTCGTATCCTCTGGGGCCAACGTCCTGACTTTC. This chain connects TRBV5-6 to TRBJ2-6; D call uncertain. Between the trimmed V and J ends, which lost 2 bases and 0 bases, there was a span of 6 bases. CDR3 length: 15 residues. Germline-derived CDR1 and CDR2 are SGHDT and YYEEEE. Supplemented by reference TRBV5-6 and TRBJ2-6, the full variable domain reads DAGVTQSPTHLIKTRGQQVTLRCSPKSGHDTVSWYQQALGQGPQFIFQYYEEEERQRGNFPDRFSGHQFPNYSSELNVNALLLGDSALYLCASSFVSSGANVLTFGAGSRLTVL.

The table lists this clonotype with a few counts. V is TRBV6-5 and J is TRBJ1-6; D ambiguous. The germline V and J ends were trimmed by 2 bases and 2 bases, with 22 bases remaining between them. The length of the CDR3 is 20 residues. The germline V gene has CDR1 MNHEY and CDR2 SVGAGI. CDR3 region: CASSYNPDGGRFAYNSPLHF. The DNA for the CDR3 is TGTGCCAGCAGTTACAATCCGGACGGCGGGCGATTCGCCTATAATTCACCCCTCCACTTT.

The chain couples TRBV28 to TRBJ2-3, with 7 nucleotides matching TRBD2. CDR3 length: 14 amino acids. Per the germline V gene, CDR1 is MDHEN and CDR2 is SYDVKM. V shed 2 bases, J shed 8 bases, and the junction held 7 bases outside the gene matches. The CDR3 here is CASSLVLAIGTQYF. Here the CDR3 DNA reads TGTGCCAGCAGTTTAGTACTAGCGATAGGTACGCAGTATTTT. The full variable domain, in which reference TRBV28 and TRBJ2-3 provide the parts outside the CDR3, is DVKVTQSSRYLVKRTGEKVFLECVQDMDHENMFWYRQDPGLGLRLIYFSYDVKMKEKGDIPEGYSVSREKKERFSLILESASTNQTSMYLCASSLVLAIGTQYFGPGTRLTVL.